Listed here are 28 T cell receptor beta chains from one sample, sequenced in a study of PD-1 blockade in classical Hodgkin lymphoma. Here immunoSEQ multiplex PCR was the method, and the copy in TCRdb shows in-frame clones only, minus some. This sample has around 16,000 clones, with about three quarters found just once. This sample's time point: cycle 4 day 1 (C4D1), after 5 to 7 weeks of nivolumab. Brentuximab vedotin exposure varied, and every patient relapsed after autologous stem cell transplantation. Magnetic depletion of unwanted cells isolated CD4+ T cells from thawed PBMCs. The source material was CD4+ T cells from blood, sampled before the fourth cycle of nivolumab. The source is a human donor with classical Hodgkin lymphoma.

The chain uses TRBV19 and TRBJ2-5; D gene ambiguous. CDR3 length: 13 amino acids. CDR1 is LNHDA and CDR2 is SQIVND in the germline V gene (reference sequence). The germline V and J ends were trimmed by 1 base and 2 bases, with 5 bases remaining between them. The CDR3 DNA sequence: TGTGCCAGTAGTATAGCCCTTCAAGAGACCCAGTACTTC. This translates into CASSIALQETQYF.

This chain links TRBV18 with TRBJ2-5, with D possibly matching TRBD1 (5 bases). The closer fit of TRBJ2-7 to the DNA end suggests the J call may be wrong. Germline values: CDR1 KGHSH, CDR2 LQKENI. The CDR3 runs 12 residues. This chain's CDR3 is CASSPTDNEQYF. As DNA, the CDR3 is TGTGCCAGCTCACCAACGGACAACGAGCAGTACTTC.

The CDR3 loop reads CASSVGGGRNEQFF. DNA for the CDR3: TGCGCCAGCAGTGTTGGGGGAGGGCGCAATGAGCAGTTCTTC. The chain couples TRBV10-1 to TRBJ2-1; 7 bases are shared with TRBD2. Germline V lookup: CDR1 WNHNN, CDR2 SYGVQD (reference sequence). CDR3 length equals 14 residues. With 4 bases clipped from V and 6 bases from J, the junction kept 6 bases outside the gene matches.

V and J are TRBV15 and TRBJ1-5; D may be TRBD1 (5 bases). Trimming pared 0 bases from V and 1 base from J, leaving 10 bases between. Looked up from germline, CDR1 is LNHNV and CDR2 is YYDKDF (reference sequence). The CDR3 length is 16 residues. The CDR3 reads CATSRDVGVSNQPQHF. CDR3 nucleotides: TGTGCCACCAGCAGAGATGTGGGGGTAAGCAATCAGCCCCAGCATTTT.

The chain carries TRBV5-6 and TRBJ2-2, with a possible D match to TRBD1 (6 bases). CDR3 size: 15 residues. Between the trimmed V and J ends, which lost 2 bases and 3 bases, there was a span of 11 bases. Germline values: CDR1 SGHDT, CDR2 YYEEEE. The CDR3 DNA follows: TGTGCCAGCAGCTTCTGGACAGCCGACACCGGGGAGCTGTTTTTT. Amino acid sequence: CASSFWTADTGELFF.

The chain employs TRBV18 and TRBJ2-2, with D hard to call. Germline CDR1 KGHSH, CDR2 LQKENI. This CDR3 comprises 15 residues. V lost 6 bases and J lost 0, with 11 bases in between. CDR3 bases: TGTGCCAGCTCGTTACAGCTCGCGAACACCGGGGAGCTGTTTTTT. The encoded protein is CASSLQLANTGELFF. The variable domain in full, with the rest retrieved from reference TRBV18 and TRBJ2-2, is NAGVMQNPRHLVRRRGQEARLRCSPMKGHSHVYWYRQLPEEGLKFMVYLQKENIIDESGMPKERFSAEFPKEGPSILRIQQVVRGDSAAYFCASSLQLANTGELFFGEGSRLTVL.

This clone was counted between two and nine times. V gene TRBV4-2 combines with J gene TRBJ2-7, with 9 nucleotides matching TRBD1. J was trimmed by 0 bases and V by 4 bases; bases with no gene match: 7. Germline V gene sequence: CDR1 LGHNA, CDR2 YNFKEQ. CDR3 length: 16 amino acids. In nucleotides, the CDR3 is TGTGCCAGCAGCCCAGAAACACAGGGGGCCTCCTACGAGCAGTACTTC. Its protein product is CASSPETQGASYEQYF.

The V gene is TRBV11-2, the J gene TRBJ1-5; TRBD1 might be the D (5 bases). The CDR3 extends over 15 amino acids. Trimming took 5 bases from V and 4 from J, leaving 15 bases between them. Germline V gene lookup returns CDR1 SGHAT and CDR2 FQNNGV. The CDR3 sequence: CASSPTQGPNQPQHF. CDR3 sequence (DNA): TGTGCCAGCAGCCCCACCCAGGGACCTAATCAGCCCCAGCATTTT.

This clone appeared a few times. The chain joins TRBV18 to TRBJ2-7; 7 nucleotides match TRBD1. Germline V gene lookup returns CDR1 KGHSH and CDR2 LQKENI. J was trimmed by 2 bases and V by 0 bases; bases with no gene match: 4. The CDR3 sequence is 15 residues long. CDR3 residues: CASSPPKGATYEQYF. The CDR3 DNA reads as TGTGCCAGCTCACCACCGAAGGGGGCGACCTACGAGCAGTACTTC.

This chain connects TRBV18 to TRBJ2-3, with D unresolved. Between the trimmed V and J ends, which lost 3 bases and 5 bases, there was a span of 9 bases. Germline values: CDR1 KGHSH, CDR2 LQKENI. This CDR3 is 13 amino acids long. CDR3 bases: TGTGCCAGCTCACCGGCAACGGGAGATACGCAGTATTTT. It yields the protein CASSPATGDTQYF.

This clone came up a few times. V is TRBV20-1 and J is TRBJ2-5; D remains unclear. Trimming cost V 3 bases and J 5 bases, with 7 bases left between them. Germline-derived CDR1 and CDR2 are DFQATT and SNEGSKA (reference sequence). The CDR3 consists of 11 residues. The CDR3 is CSARHGETQYF. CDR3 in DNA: TGCAGTGCTAGGCACGGGGAGACCCAGTACTTC.

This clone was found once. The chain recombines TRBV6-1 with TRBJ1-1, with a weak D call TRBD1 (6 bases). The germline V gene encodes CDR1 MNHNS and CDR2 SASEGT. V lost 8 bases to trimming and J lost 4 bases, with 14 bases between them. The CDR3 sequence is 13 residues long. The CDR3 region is CASQTGAVTEAFF. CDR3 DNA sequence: TGTGCCAGCCAGACGGGGGCAGTCACTGAAGCTTTCTTT.

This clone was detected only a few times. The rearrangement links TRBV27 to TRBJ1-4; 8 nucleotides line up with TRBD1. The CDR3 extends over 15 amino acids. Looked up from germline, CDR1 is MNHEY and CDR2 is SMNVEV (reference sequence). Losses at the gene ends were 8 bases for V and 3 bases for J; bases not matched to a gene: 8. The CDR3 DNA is TGTGCCAGCCTAGGTCAGGGGGCGGCTAATGAAAAACTGTTTTTT. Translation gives CASLGQGAANEKLFF.

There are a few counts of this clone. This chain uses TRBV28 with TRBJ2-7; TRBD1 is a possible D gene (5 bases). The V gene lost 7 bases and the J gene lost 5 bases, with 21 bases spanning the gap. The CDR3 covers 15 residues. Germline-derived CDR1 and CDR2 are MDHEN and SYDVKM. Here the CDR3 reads CASNPADSIVNEQYF. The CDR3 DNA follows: TGTGCCAGCAACCCCGCCGACAGTATCGTCAACGAGCAGTACTTC.

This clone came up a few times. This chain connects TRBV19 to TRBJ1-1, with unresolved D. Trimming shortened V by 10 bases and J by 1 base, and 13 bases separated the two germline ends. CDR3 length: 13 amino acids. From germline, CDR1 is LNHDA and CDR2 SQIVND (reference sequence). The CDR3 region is CATGERENTEAFF. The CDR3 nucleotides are TGTGCCACTGGGGAGAGGGAGAACACTGAAGCTTTCTTT.

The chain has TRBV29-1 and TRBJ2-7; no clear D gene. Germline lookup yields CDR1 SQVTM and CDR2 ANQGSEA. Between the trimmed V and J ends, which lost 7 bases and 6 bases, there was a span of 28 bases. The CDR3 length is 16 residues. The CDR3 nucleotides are TGCAGCGCCGAGCCTTTTGAGGATCCGCTCACCCGCGAGCAGTACTTC. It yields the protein CSAEPFEDPLTREQYF.

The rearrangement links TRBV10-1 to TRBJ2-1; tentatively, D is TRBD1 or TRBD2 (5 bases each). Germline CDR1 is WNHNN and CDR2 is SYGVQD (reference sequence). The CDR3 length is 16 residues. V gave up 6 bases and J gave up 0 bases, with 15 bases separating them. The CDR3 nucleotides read TGCGCCAGCAGCCGTCGGGGCGATAGCTCCTACAATGAGCAGTTCTTC. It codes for CASSRRGDSSYNEQFF.

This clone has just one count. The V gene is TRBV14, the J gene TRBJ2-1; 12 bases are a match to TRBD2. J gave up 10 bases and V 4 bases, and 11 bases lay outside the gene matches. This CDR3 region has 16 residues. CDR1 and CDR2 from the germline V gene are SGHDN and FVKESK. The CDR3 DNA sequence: TGTGCCAGCAGCCGCCCCAGACTAGCGGGGGTGGAGGAGCAGTTCTTC. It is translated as CASSRPRLAGVEEQFF. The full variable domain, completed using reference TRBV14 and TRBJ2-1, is EAGVTQFPSHSVIEKGQTVTLRCDPISGHDNLYWYRRVMGKEIKFLLHFVKESKQDESGMPNNRFLAERTGGTYSTLKVQPAELEDSGVYFCASSRPRLAGVEEQFFGPGTRLTVL.

Here the CDR3 reads CASSFLTAYQETQYF. CDR3 DNA: TGTGCCAGCAGCTTTTTGACTGCCTACCAAGAGACCCAGTACTTC. The chain joins TRBV7-6 to TRBJ2-5; D not resolved. This CDR3 region has 15 residues. Per germline, CDR1 SGHVS and CDR2 FNYEAQ. The V gene lost 3 bases and the J gene lost 0 bases, with 11 bases spanning the gap.

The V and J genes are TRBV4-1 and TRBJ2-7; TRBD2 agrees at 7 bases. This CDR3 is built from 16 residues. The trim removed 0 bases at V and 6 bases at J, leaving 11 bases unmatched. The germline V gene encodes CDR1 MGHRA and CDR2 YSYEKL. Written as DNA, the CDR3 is TGCGCCAGCAGCCAAGATCTGCGGGGGATGGCCCCCGAGCAGTACTTC. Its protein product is CASSQDLRGMAPEQYF.

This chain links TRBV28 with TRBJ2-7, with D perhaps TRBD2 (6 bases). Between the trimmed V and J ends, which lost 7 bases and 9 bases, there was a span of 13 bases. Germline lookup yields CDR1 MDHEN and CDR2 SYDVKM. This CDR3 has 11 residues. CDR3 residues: CASTIGGLQYF. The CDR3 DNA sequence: TGTGCCAGCACCATCGGGGGTTTGCAGTACTTC.

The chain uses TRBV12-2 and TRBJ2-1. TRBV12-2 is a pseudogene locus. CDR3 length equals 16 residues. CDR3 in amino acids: CASRLAYGPVRDEQFF. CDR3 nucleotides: TGTGCAAGTCGCTTAGCCTACGGGCCTGTCCGGGATGAGCAGTTCTTC.

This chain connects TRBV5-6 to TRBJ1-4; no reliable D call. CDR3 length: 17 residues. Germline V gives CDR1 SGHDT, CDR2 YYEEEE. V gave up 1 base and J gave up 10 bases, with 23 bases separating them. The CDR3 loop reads CASSLRGNARGSGKLFF. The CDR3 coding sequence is TGTGCCAGCAGCTTGAGAGGTAACGCGCGTGGGTCGGGAAAACTGTTTTTT.

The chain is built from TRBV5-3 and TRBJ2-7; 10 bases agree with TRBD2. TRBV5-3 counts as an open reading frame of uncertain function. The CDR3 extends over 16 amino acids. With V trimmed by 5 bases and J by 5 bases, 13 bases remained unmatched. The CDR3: CARSRPVRLAGHEQYF. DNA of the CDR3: TGTGCCAGAAGTCGTCCGGTTCGACTAGCGGGCCACGAGCAGTACTTC.

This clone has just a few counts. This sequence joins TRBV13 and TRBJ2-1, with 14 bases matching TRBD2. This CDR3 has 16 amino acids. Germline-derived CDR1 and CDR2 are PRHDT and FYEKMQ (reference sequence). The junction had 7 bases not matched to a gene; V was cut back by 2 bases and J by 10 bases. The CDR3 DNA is TGTGCCAGCAGCTTATCCGGGACTAGCGGGAGCGGGGAGCAGTTCTTC. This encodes CASSLSGTSGSGEQFF.

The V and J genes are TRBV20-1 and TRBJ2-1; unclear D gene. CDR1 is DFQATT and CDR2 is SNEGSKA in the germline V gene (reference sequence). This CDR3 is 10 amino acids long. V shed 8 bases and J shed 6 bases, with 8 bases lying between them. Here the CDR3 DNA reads TGCAGTCCCTCGGGCAATGAGCAGTTCTTC. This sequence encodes CSPSGNEQFF.

CDR3 sequence: CASSQEGGPGQGHGYTF. The CDR3 bases are TGTGCCAGCAGCCAAGAGGGGGGACCGGGACAGGGCCACGGCTACACCTTC. V and J are TRBV4-2 and TRBJ1-2; TRBD1 agrees at 9 bases. The CDR3 runs 17 residues. V was clipped by 0 bases and J by 8 bases; unmatched bases: 13. In germline, CDR1 is LGHNA, CDR2 YNFKEQ.

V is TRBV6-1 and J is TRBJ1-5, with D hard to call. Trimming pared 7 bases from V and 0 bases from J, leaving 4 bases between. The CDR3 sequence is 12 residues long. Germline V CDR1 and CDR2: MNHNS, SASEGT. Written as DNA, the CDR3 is TGTGCCAGCATTGGTAGCAATCAGCCCCAGCATTTT. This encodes CASIGSNQPQHF.